The present T cell receptor (beta chain) was sequenced within a study of cytomegalovirus exposure and HLA in healthy donors. Study-level results: Most of the TCR beta V segments (in an earlier analysis) were productive either about 87% or about 30% of the time.

PCR employed 60 Vbeta and 13 Jbeta primers. This table comes from immunoSEQ multiplex PCR, and its TCRdb copy is limited to in-frame clones, with some not included. The table records about 110,000 clones, 82% of them present only once. To note about this clone: The antigen is undetermined.

J gave up 4 bases and V 6 bases, and 8 bases lay outside the gene matches. Germline CDR1 reads SNHLY; CDR2 reads FYNNEI. The CDR3 covers 15 residues. The sequenced material came from PBMCs. This sequence joins TRBV2 and TRBJ2-3, with 9 bases matching TRBD2. The sequence was obtained from a man aged 45-65 years in good health and CMV-seronegative. CDR3: CASRVSGGAADTQYF. As DNA, the CDR3 is TGTGCCAGCAGAGTTAGCGGGGGCGCAGCAGATACGCAGTATTTT.